This T cell receptor beta chain is from a study of T cells in Graves' hyperthyroidism and ophthalmopathy. The ends were cut back, 10 bases at V and 5 bases at J, with 13 bases in the middle. Looked up from germline, CDR1 is KGHDR and CDR2 is SFDVKD. This CDR3 has 12 amino acids. In its sample, this clonotype was seen a few times. A roughly 10 ml volume of fresh peripheral blood provided the PBMCs. Amplification yielded TCR beta CDR3 regions, with RNA transcripts as the source. RT-PCR in the first round (using the HTBI primer set) targeted the TCR CDR3. One entry per CDR3 protein, called by TCRdb with MiXCR from the multiplex PCR reads. The table includes hundreds of thousands of distinct CDR3 sequences, about 20% detected once.

Sample: blood. The TCR sequence derives from a man aged 30 to 45 with Graves' ophthalmopathy. V and J are TRBV24-1 and TRBJ1-2; perhaps TRBD1 as D (5 bases). Here the CDR3 reads CATGDGDYGYTF. CDR3 nucleotide sequence: TGTGCCACGGGGGACGGGGATTATGGCTACACCTTC.